Presented here are 18 T cell receptor beta chains from one specimen sequenced in a study of shared clonotypes between healthy human individuals. Only in-frame clones appear in the TCRdb table, and some are missing; sequencing was by immunoSEQ multiplex PCR. This sample has approximately 1,500,000 clones, with approximately 97% found just once. The sample comprised naive CD4+ T cells sorted from blood. Indicated subset: CD45RA+ positively selected. Receptor source: a man in his thirties or forties in good health.

The rearrangement uses TRBV9 and TRBJ2-2; 7 bases line up with TRBD2. CDR3 length equals 15 residues. Trimming took 4 bases from V and 4 from J; bases not matched to a gene: 7. The germline CDR1 and CDR2 sequences are SGDLS and YYNGEE. This chain's CDR3 is CASSPTGGLTGELFF. The CDR3 DNA sequence: TGTGCCAGCAGCCCCACGGGGGGACTCACCGGGGAGCTGTTTTTT.

The chain is built from TRBV6-1 and TRBJ2-7; no firm D call. This CDR3 is 14 amino acids long. The germline V gene encodes CDR1 MNHNS and CDR2 SASEGT. V was pared by 3 bases and J by 4 bases, with 13 bases between. CDR3 nucleotides: TGTGCCAGCAGTGAGTGGGGAAAGATGTACGAGCAGTACTTC. It yields the protein CASSEWGKMYEQYF.

The chain couples TRBV9 to TRBJ2-3; 7 positions agree with TRBD2. V shed 4 bases and J 0 bases; nucleotides not matched to a gene: 8. The CDR3 is 16 residues long. Germline lookup yields CDR1 SGDLS and CDR2 YYNGEE. The CDR3 DNA follows: TGTGCCAGCAGCACCACTAGCGCCTCGAGCACAGATACGCAGTATTTT. It is translated as CASSTTSASSTDTQYF.

J is TRBJ2-7 and V is TRBV5-1; maybe TRBD1 (6 bases). The V and J ends lost 0 bases and 5 bases respectively, with 15 bases between them. The V gene's germline CDR1 is SGHRS and CDR2 YFSETQ. CDR3 length equals 15 residues. CDR3 sequence (DNA): TGCGCCAGCAGCTTGGCCCGCTCGGGACAAGACGAGCAGTACTTC. It specifies CASSLARSGQDEQYF.

Details on this clone: The same CDR3 is also encoded by other DNA sequences in this sample. This chain connects TRBV27 to TRBJ2-2; no firm D call. CDR1 and CDR2 from the germline V gene are MNHEY and SMNVEV (reference sequence). Trimming cost V 3 bases and J 5 bases, with 4 bases left between them. The CDR3 has 12 residues. CDR3 in DNA: TGTGCCAGCAGTTTCTCAACCGGGGAGCTGTTTTTT. It is translated as CASSFSTGELFF.

For this clone: The sample contains more than one DNA sequence encoding this CDR3. This sequence joins TRBV9 and TRBJ2-1; no clear D. V lost 0 bases, J lost 0 bases, and 7 bases lay in between. Germline CDR1 SGDLS, CDR2 YYNGEE. This CDR3 contains 15 residues. The CDR3 here is CASSVVGNSYNEQFF. CDR3 in DNA: TGTGCCAGCAGCGTAGTCGGAAACTCCTACAATGAGCAGTTCTTC.

The chain is built from TRBV2 and TRBJ1-5, with D possibly matching TRBD1 (5 bases). There are 16 residues in the CDR3. V dropped 3 bases and J dropped 2 bases, with 14 bases sitting between them. Germline loops: CDR1 SNHLY, CDR2 FYNNEI. The CDR3: CASSEPKGRGNQPQHF. The CDR3 nucleotides read TGTGCCAGCAGTGAGCCGAAGGGGAGAGGCAATCAGCCCCAGCATTTT. Variable domain in full (rest from reference TRBV2 and TRBJ1-5): EPEVTQTPSHQVTQMGQEVILRCVPISNHLYFYWYRQILGQKVEFLVSFYNNEISEKSEIFDDQFSVERPDGSNFTLKIRSTKLEDSAMYFCASSEPKGRGNQPQHFGDGTRLSIL.

This chain uses TRBV6-1 with TRBJ2-7; the D is unclear. The CDR3 extends over 14 amino acids. V gave up 7 bases and J gave up 2 bases, with 15 bases separating them. Germline CDR1 reads MNHNS; CDR2 reads SASEGT. In DNA, the CDR3 is TGTGCCAGCACCCCCATTTACACCGCCTACGAGCAGTACTTC. Its protein is CASTPIYTAYEQYF.

The V and J genes are TRBV6-6 and TRBJ2-7, with no clear D. V shed 1 base and J shed 3 bases, with 13 bases lying between them. Germline CDR1 and CDR2: MNHNY and SVGAGI (reference sequence). CDR3 length: 15 amino acids. CDR3 bases: TGTGCCAGCAGTTACTTGGCTAGGCCAAGCTACGAGCAGTACTTC. Translating it yields CASSYLARPSYEQYF.

The chain joins TRBV28 to TRBJ2-7; D is possibly TRBD1 or TRBD2 (5 bases each). This CDR3 has 16 residues. Germline loops: CDR1 MDHEN, CDR2 SYDVKM. The V end was cut by 4 bases, the J end by 1 base, with 17 bases between. CDR3 sequence reads: CASSWARMRGSYEQYF. The CDR3 coding sequence is TGTGCCAGCAGTTGGGCTCGGATGAGGGGATCCTACGAGCAGTACTTC.

The chain carries TRBV6-1 and TRBJ2-3, with 10 bases lining up with TRBD2. The V segment lost 4 bases and the J segment 0 bases; nucleotides outside the gene matches: 13. CDR3 length: 19 amino acids. Looked up from germline, CDR1 is MNHNS and CDR2 is SASEGT. The DNA for the CDR3 is TGTGCCAGCAGTGCGGGGAGGCTAGCGGGAGTCCCTAGCACAGATACGCAGTATTTT. Protein sequence: CASSAGRLAGVPSTDTQYF.

The V and J genes are TRBV5-4 and TRBJ1-1, with TRBD1 as a possible D gene (5 bases). CDR1 SGHNT and CDR2 YYREEE come from the germline V gene (reference sequence). Trimming removed 0 bases at V and 2 bases at J, with 11 bases between. This CDR3 spans 15 amino acids. CDR3 sequence reads: CASSLVQGPNTEAFF. As DNA, the CDR3 is TGTGCCAGCAGCTTGGTTCAGGGACCCAACACTGAAGCTTTCTTT.

This chain links TRBV11-2 with TRBJ1-2; 7 bases line up with TRBD1. CDR3 size: 17 residues. Germline trimming cut 5 bases from V and 0 bases from J; bases unmatched to any gene: 12. Germline V gene sequence: CDR1 SGHAT, CDR2 FQNNGV. The DNA for the CDR3 is TGTGCCAGCAGCCCGCCGCGGACAGGCGGTACTAACTATGGCTACACCTTC. Translating it yields CASSPPRTGGTNYGYTF.

This clone was seen only a few times. This chain connects TRBV29-1 to TRBJ1-2; no clear D gene. With 5 bases removed from V and 6 bases from J, the gap between germline ends came to 10 bases. The length of the CDR3 is 11 residues. CDR1 is SQVTM, CDR2 ANQGSEA, per germline. CDR3 DNA: TGCAGCGTTATCGGGGAAAATGGCTACACCTTC. Residues: CSVIGENGYTF.

The chain is built from TRBV15 and TRBJ1-2; TRBD1 agrees at 9 bases. The length of the CDR3 is 16 residues. After removal of 0 bases from V and 1 base from J, the junction contained 3 bases not matched to a gene. Germline loops: CDR1 LNHNV, CDR2 YYDKDF (reference sequence). The CDR3 spells CATSRDGTGNNYGYTF. DNA for the CDR3: TGTGCCACCAGCAGAGATGGGACAGGGAATAACTATGGCTACACCTTC.

This chain uses TRBV5-1 with TRBJ2-7, with D possibly TRBD1 on 5 matching bases. Germline CDR1 is SGHRS and CDR2 is YFSETQ. The germline V and J ends were trimmed by 4 bases and 3 bases, with 17 bases remaining between them. The CDR3 covers 15 residues. The CDR3 reads CASSSYRFPGYEQYF. DNA for the CDR3: TGCGCCAGCAGCAGCTACAGGTTCCCAGGCTACGAGCAGTACTTC.

This chain links TRBV6-5 with TRBJ2-5; weak D call: TRBD1 (5 bases). The CDR3 extends over 15 amino acids. V lost 4 bases and J lost 0, with 12 bases in between. Looked up from germline, CDR1 is MNHEY and CDR2 is SVGAGI. The CDR3 DNA follows: TGTGCCAGCAGTTCGACAGTACCTTACCAAGAGACCCAGTACTTC. Residues: CASSSTVPYQETQYF.

The V gene is TRBV27, the J gene TRBJ2-1; D remains ambiguous. The CDR3 runs to 13 residues. Germline CDR1 is MNHEY and CDR2 is SMNVEV (reference sequence). The V end lost 3 bases, the J end lost 4 bases, and 7 bases lay between the germline ends. The chain's CDR3 is CASSFNQYNEQFF. The CDR3, as DNA: TGTGCCAGCAGTTTCAACCAATACAATGAGCAGTTCTTC.